Each of the 30 T cell receptor beta chains below was sequenced from the same sample in a study of CXCR3-negative and CXCR3-positive naive CD8 T cells. The TRB cDNA libraries were prepared by 5' RACE with UMI labels. TCRdb re-called the 5' RACE reads and shows each CDR3 protein once, DNA omitted. Its table records fewer than 7,000 distinct CDR3 sequences. Sequencing was performed on naive CXCR3- CD8+ T cells from blood. Subset: CD45RO-CCR7+CD27+CD95- naive CD8+ T cells lacking CXCR3 (TNR3-). The source of these receptors is a human donor in good health. Some clones in this sample may be carry-over from other donors' samples.

The rearrangement uses TRBV4-1 and TRBJ2-3; TCRdb reports TRBD1, a call that lacks DNA to check it against. The CDR3 covers 18 residues. Germline lookup yields CDR1 MGHRA and CDR2 YSYEKL. CDR3 amino acids: CASSQDGGGRWSTDTQYF.

This chain links TRBV29-1 with TRBJ2-7; TCRdb names TRBD1, which stays unverified in the absence of DNA. This CDR3 comprises 12 residues. Germline loops: CDR1 SQVTM, CDR2 ANQGSEA. The CDR3 sequence: CSVGVPPYEQYF.

This sequence joins TRBV6-2 or TRBV6-3 and TRBJ1-1; TCRdb gives TRBD1 as the D gene, but with no DNA this cannot be confirmed. The CDR3 spans 13 residues. Germline lookup yields CDR1 MNHEY and CDR2 SVGEGT. CDR3: CASSPGGYTEAFF.

This clonotype registers medium-sized by frequency. J is TRBJ2-7 and V is TRBV20-1; TCRdb's D call of TRBD2 is untestable without DNA. The germline V gene has CDR1 DFQATT and CDR2 SNEGSKA (reference sequence). This CDR3 is 13 amino acids long. The CDR3 sequence: CSAWTSGSYEQYF.

This chain connects TRBV6-5 to TRBJ2-1. There are 15 residues in the CDR3. Per germline, CDR1 MNHEY and CDR2 SVGAGI. The CDR3: CASSLMDSSYNEQFF.

The rearrangement joins TRBV12-3 or TRBV12-4 to TRBJ1-1. The CDR3 has 12 amino acids. The CDR3 reads CASSSPATEAFF.

According to its frequency, this clonotype is medium-sized. This chain joins TRBV29-1 and TRBJ2-7. From germline, CDR1 is SQVTM and CDR2 ANQGSEA. The CDR3 covers 15 residues. CDR3 protein: CSVVMRLEFSGEQYF.

The rearrangement uses TRBV29-1 and TRBJ1-1. The germline V gene encodes CDR1 SQVTM and CDR2 ANQGSEA. The CDR3 loop spans 13 amino acids. CDR3: CSVDWDGVTEAFF.

The V call is TRBV11-2, the J call TRBJ2-5; with no DNA, the TCRdb D assignment of TRBD1 cannot be verified. This CDR3 is 17 amino acids long. CDR1 and CDR2 (germline): SGHAT, FQNNGV. The CDR3 loop reads CASSLDRDRGSTETQYF.

V gene TRBV28 combines with J gene TRBJ1-2; the TCRdb call, TRBD1, lacks DNA for checking. From germline, CDR1 is MDHEN and CDR2 SYDVKM. CDR3 length equals 18 residues. The CDR3 spells CASSLMLAGGAERRGYTF.

The chain joins TRBV29-1 to TRBJ2-7; there is no DNA to check the TCRdb D call of TRBD2. There are 14 residues in the CDR3. CDR1 and CDR2 from the germline V gene are SQVTM and ANQGSEA. The chain's CDR3 is CSVDLGLAGDEQYF.

CDR3 loop: CASSFRQPTDTQYF. The chain couples TRBV5-1 to TRBJ2-3. The germline V gene has CDR1 SGHRS and CDR2 YFSETQ. This CDR3 has 14 amino acids.

This clonotype is labeled medium-sized based on frequency. The chain links TRBV11-3 to TRBJ2-1; TCRdb picks TRBD2, but there is no DNA to check that call. Germline assignment: CDR1 SGHNT and CDR2 YENEEA. This CDR3 region has 17 residues. CDR3 in amino acids: CASSPRVAGVEWNEQFF.

This clonotype counts as medium-sized (0.01 to 0.1%) by frequency. This chain links TRBV29-1 with TRBJ2-1; checking the TCRdb D call of TRBD2 is not possible without DNA. The CDR3 has 13 amino acids. The germline V gene has CDR1 SQVTM and CDR2 ANQGSEA. This CDR3 reads CSVWSGRADEQFF.

The V gene is TRBV5-6, the J gene TRBJ2-5; the D call of TRBD1 rests on TCRdb alone, since no DNA is present to check it. Germline V gives CDR1 SGHDT, CDR2 YYEEEE. CDR3 length: 14 amino acids. The CDR3 region is CASSLARGRKTQYF.

The V and J genes are TRBV25-1 and TRBJ1-2. Germline lookup yields CDR1 MGHDK and CDR2 SYGVNS. CDR3 length: 13 amino acids. The CDR3 sequence is CASSASLNYGYTF.

J is TRBJ2-5 and V is TRBV7-6. CDR1 SGHVS and CDR2 FNYEAQ come from the germline V gene. CDR3 size: 15 residues. This CDR3 is CASSFRGPFQETQYF. Filled out from reference TRBV7-6 and TRBJ2-5, the complete variable domain reads GAGVSQSPRYKVTKRGQDVALRCDPISGHVSLYWYRQALGQGPEFLTYFNYEAQQDKSGLPNDRFSAERPEGSISTLTIQRTEQRDSAMYRCASSFRGPFQETQYFGPGTRLLVL.

By frequency, this clonotype registers medium-sized. The chain has TRBV10-3 and TRBJ1-5; there is no DNA to check the TCRdb D call of TRBD1. CDR3 size: 19 residues. Germline V gene lookup returns CDR1 ENHRY and CDR2 SYGVKD. The CDR3 region is CAISESQGPGLNSNQPQHF.

The chain's CDR3 is CASSIRLTNEQFF. The rearrangement links TRBV3-1 to TRBJ2-1. The CDR3 sequence is 13 residues long. Germline lookup yields CDR1 LGHDT and CDR2 YNNKEL (reference sequence).

The rearrangement uses TRBV29-1 and TRBJ2-7. CDR1 and CDR2 (germline): SQVTM, ANQGSEA. The CDR3 is made up of 11 amino acids. The CDR3 sequence: CSVVDSYEQYF.

The V and J genes are TRBV20-1 and TRBJ2-2. The germline CDR1 and CDR2 sequences are DFQATT and SNEGSKA (reference sequence). There are 13 residues in the CDR3. The CDR3 here is CSASGANTGELFF.

V gene TRBV7-2 combines with J gene TRBJ2-7; TCRdb names TRBD1, which stays unverified in the absence of DNA. This CDR3 is built from 14 residues. Per the germline V gene, CDR1 is SGHTA and CDR2 is FQGNSA. The CDR3 loop is CASSLAPGEYEQYF.

Frequency places this clonotype as medium-sized. The genes are TRBV12-3 or TRBV12-4 and TRBJ2-7; TCRdb selects TRBD1, and the lack of DNA leaves this call unchecked. The CDR3 length is 13 residues. Here the CDR3 reads CASSFGGVYEQYF.

Its frequency marks this clonotype as medium-sized. The rearrangement links TRBV29-1 to TRBJ1-2; the TCRdb D gene call, TRBD1, has no DNA to confirm it. From germline, CDR1 is SQVTM and CDR2 ANQGSEA. This CDR3 contains 14 residues. CDR3 region: CSGGRQGTTHGYTF.

V usage is TRBV27 and J usage is TRBJ1-6. The CDR3 has 15 residues. In germline, CDR1 is MNHEY, CDR2 SMNVEV (reference sequence). The CDR3: CASSLKSSYNSPLHF.

Frequency places this clonotype as medium-sized. This chain joins TRBV7-2 and TRBJ2-7. This CDR3 contains 15 residues. From germline, CDR1 is SGHTA and CDR2 FQGNSA. The CDR3 here is CASSLTPDPSYEQYF.

In terms of frequency, this clonotype is medium-sized (0.01 to 0.1%). The chain recombines TRBV29-1 with TRBJ1-1; there is no DNA to check the TCRdb D call of TRBD1. This CDR3 has 13 residues. Germline CDR1 is SQVTM and CDR2 is ANQGSEA. Here the CDR3 reads CSVPGQGVPEAFF.

The chain couples TRBV10-3 to TRBJ1-5. This CDR3 is 13 amino acids long. Germline-derived CDR1 and CDR2 are ENHRY and SYGVKD. This CDR3 reads CAIREGSNQPQHF.

The chain uses TRBV4-3 and TRBJ2-1; no DNA is available, so the TRBD2 call from TCRdb remains unchecked. The length of the CDR3 is 14 residues. CDR1 and CDR2 (germline): LGHNA, YSLEER. This CDR3 is CASSQAWTNNEQFF.

V gene TRBV13 combines with J gene TRBJ2-3; the TCRdb D gene call, TRBD1, has no DNA to confirm it. This CDR3 is built from 16 residues. CDR1 is PRHDT, CDR2 FYEKMQ, per germline (reference sequence). The CDR3 loop is CASSRPGGLATDTQYF.